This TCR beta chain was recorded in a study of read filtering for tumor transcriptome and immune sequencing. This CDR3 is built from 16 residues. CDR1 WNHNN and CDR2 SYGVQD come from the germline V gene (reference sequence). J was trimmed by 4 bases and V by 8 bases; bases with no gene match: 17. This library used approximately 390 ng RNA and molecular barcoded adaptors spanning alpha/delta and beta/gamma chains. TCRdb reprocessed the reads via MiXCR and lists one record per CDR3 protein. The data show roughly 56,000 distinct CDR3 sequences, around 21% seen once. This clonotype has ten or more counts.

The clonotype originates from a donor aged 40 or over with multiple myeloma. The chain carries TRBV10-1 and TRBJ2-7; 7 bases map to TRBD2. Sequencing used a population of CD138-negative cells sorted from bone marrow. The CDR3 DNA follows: TGCGCCAGCCTAGGGAAACAGCGGGAACTATGTTACGAGCAGTACTTC. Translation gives CASLGKQRELCYEQYF.